This T cell receptor (beta chain) was retrieved from a study of cytomegalovirus exposure and HLA in healthy donors. Study-wide context: In an early release, HLA-typed donors contributed approximately 80 million unique TCR sequences.

The CDR3 runs 14 residues. V lost 4 bases and J lost 4, with 13 bases in between. CDR1 is SGHAT and CDR2 is FQNNGV in the germline V gene. The study ran its PCR with 60 Vbeta and 13 Jbeta primers. In the original analysis: Approximately 10 million shared chains were among about 80 million unique TCR beta chains counted in a later analysis. Profiling relied on immunoSEQ multiplex PCR, and the TCRdb table lists in-frame clones only, not all of them. Clone size and V and J calls were adopted from that table, with D and trimming inferred from the DNA. The data show around 150,000 clones, with around 83% seen just once and 6.4% held by the top ten. Study-wide results and caveats: TRBV6-2, TRBV6-3 and other indistinguishable V segments were excluded.

The donors gave bone marrow, and they were healthy. This clone has only one observation. As yet, its antigen is unknown. The TCR was taken from a man aged 50 to 60 in good health and CMV-seropositive. The rearrangement joins TRBV11-2 to TRBJ2-5; D is perhaps TRBD2 (6 bases). The sequenced material came from PBMCs. The CDR3 nucleotides read TGTGCCAGCAGCTCCATACCGGGAGCAGAGACCCAGTACTTC. This encodes CASSSIPGAETQYF.